A single T cell receptor beta chain is shown here with its context. No antigen is known for it. Version v3.0 of the immunoSEQ assay ran at survey level. Data came from immunoSEQ multiplex PCR; TCRdb stores just in-frame clones and leaves some out. Of over 20,000 clones in the sample, about 85% were seen once. The data originate from a study of long-term antiretroviral therapy in people with HIV. Study information: Samples collected earliest predate the 2015 immediate-ART recommendation by about a decade. Findings and limits, study-wide: Relative to transplant donor controls, diversity remained lower despite increasing after ART.

V gave up 5 bases and J gave up 6 bases, with 13 bases separating them. CDR1 MNHNY and CDR2 SVGAGI come from the germline V gene (reference sequence). This CDR3 contains 13 residues. The chain is built from TRBV6-6 and TRBJ1-1, with D uncertain. The sample was unsorted PBMCs, taken 1.9 years after starting antiretroviral therapy. This clonotype was sampled from a woman in her 30s with HIV. CDR3 nucleotide sequence: TGTGCCAGCAGTACCCCGGGGATCGCTGAAGCTTTCTTT. Translating gives CASSTPGIAEAFF.